The text below deals with one T cell receptor (beta chain). Its antigen is currently not known. The record has no base qualities; no much larger clone is one base away. The V end loses 1 base and the J end loses 9 bases, and a stretch of 13 bases separates them. The germline V gene gives CDR1 as MDHEN and CDR2 as SYDVKM. The CDR3 runs 14 amino acids, cysteine and phenylalanine included. Just the 42-base CDR3 DNA is kept, in frame starting at base 1. The immunoSEQ Assay, a bias-controlled multiplex PCR, was used to amplify TCRbeta CDR3 regions from genomic DNA. Per the authors' processing: The number of nucleated cells in each sample was estimated by amplification of reference gene primers within the assay. To quantify the absolute abundance of each unique TCRbeta CDR3 rearrangement, sequence reads were collapsed and filtered. For each sample, productive Simpson clonality was calculated as the square root of Simpson's diversity index over productive rearrangements. TCRdb re-hosts the immuneACCESS table, in-frame sequences only. Its copies lack some clones; in the studies checked, an unresolved V gene accounts for under half of them, and the cause for the rest is not known. V and J calls and clone size come straight from that table; D and trimming were deduced from the DNA. The sample contains about 280,000 clones, 85% of them found a single time. The leading ten clones occupy 2.5% of the sample.

The data originate from a study of blood T cell repertoires in COVID-19 (dated by TCRdb to the early 2020s). With respect to the entire study: Samples covering the acute and convalescent phases of COVID-19 were provided by collaborators in the United States, Italy and Spain. Where HLA class I and class II types were available, the types were taken from metadata supplied by the sample provider, not from assay-based typing. The material from the prospective study consisted of cDNA or gDNA derived from T cells, B-cell-depleted T cells, or PBMCs. The dataset comprised deeply sampled blood TCRbeta repertoires from subjects exposed to, actively infected with, or recovered from COVID-19. The repertoires were released in a freely available public database intended as a resource for research on the immune response to SARS-CoV-2. The sample metadata nearly always contained a de-identified subject ID, COVID-19 status, age in years and sex. Samples came from the ongoing ImmuneRACE study (first 160 participants) plus 1,254 subjects from 6 global collaborators.

Enrolling through a virtual design, the prospective study's participants ranged in age from roughly 18 to 89 years and lived across roughly 24 United States geographic areas. Cohort assignment in the prospective study relied on participant-reported clinical history from a screening survey and a study questionnaire. Recovered participants in ImmuneRACE Cohort 3 were defined as having two consecutive negative NP/OP PCR tests, clearance from a healthcare professional, or resolution of symptoms. In the prospective study, whole blood, serum and a nasopharyngeal or oropharyngeal swab were collected from each participant by mobile phlebotomists. Prospective study participants could optionally give additional blood draws and questionnaires over a 2-month period. Blood samples from the prospective study were shipped frozen or at room temperature prior to DNA extraction. General findings and caveats noted by the study authors: How much clinical and demographic metadata was included differed by source and by participant, and the metadata was provided uncurated.

This TCR came from a woman aged 45 to 65 who had recovered from COVID-19. The chain is assembled from TRBV28 and TRBJ1-3, with the D segment identity uncertain. The sequenced sample was PBMCs or T cells enriched from blood (not recorded which). This receptor has the CDR3 CASSLSARRGTIYF. The sequence in DNA is TGTGCCAGCAGTTTATCGGCCCGGCGAGGCACCATATATTTT.